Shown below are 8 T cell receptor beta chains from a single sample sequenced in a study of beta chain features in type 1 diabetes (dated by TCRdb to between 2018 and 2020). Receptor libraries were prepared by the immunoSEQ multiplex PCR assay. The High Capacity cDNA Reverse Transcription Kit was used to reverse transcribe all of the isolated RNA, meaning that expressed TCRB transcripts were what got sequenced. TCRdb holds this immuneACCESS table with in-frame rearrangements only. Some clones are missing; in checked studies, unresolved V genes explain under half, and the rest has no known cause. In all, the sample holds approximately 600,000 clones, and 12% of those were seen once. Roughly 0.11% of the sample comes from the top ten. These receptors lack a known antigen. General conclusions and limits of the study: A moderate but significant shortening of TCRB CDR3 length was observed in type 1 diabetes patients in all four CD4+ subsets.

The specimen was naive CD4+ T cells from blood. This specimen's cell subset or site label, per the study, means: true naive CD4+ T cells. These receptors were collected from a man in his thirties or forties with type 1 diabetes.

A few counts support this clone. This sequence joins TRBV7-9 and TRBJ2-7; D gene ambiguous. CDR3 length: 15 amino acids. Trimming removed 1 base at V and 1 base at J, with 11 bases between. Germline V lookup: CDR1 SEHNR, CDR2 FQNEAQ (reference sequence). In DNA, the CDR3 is TGTGCCAGCAGCTTAGATCCGCCCCGATCCTACGAGCAGTACTTC. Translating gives CASSLDPPRSYEQYF.

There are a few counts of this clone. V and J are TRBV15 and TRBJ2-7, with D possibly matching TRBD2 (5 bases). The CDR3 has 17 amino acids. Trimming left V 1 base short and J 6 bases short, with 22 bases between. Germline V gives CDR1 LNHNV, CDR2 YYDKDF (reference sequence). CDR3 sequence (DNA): TGTGCCACCAGCAGAGCGGAGGCCTATCACACGAGTTCCGAGCAGTACTTC. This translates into CATSRAEAYHTSSEQYF.

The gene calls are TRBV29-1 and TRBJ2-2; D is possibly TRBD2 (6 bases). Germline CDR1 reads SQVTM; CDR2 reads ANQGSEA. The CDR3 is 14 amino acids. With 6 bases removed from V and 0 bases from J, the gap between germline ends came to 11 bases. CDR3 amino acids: CSVGRSANTGELFF. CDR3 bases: TGCAGCGTGGGGAGGTCCGCGAACACCGGGGAGCTGTTTTTT.

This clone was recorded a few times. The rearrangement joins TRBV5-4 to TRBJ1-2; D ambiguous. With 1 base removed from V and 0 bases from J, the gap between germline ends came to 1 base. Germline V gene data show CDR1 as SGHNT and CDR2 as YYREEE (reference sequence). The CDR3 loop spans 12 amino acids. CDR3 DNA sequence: TGTGCCAGCAGCTTGCCTAACTATGGCTACACCTTC. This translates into CASSLPNYGYTF.

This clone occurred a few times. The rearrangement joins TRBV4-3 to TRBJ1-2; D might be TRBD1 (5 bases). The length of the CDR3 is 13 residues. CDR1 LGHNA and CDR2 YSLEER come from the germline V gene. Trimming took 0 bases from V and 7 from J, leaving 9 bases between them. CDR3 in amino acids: CASSQDVGTGYTF. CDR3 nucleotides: TGCGCCAGCAGCCAAGATGTGGGGACTGGCTACACCTTC.

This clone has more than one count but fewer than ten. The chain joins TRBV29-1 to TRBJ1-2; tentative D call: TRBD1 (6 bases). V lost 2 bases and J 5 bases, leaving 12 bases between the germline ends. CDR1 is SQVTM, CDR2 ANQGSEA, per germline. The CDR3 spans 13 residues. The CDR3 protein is CSVERAQGYGYTF. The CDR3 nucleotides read TGCAGCGTTGAAAGGGCACAGGGATATGGCTACACCTTC.

CDR3 loop: CAWSHDLSYEQYF. DNA for the CDR3: TGTGCCTGGAGCCATGATCTCTCCTACGAGCAGTACTTC. The V gene is TRBV30, the J gene TRBJ2-7; D not certain. Germline V gene lookup returns CDR1 GTSNPN and CDR2 SVGIG (reference sequence). The CDR3 is 13 amino acids. V lost 3 bases, J lost 0 bases, and 9 bases lay in between. The complete variable domain, with remaining parts taken from reference TRBV30 and TRBJ2-7, reads SQTIHQWPATLVQPVGSPLSLECTVEGTSNPNLYWYRQAAGRGLQLLFYSVGIGQISSEVPQNLSASRPQDRQFILSSKKLLLSDSGFYLCAWSHDLSYEQYFGPGTRLTVT.

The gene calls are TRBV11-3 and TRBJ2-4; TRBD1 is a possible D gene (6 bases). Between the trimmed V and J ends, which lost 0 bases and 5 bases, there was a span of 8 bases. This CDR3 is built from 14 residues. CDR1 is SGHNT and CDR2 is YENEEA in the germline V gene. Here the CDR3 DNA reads TGTGCCAGCAGCTTAGATGGGGGCGAAAACATTCAGTACTTC. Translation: CASSLDGGENIQYF.